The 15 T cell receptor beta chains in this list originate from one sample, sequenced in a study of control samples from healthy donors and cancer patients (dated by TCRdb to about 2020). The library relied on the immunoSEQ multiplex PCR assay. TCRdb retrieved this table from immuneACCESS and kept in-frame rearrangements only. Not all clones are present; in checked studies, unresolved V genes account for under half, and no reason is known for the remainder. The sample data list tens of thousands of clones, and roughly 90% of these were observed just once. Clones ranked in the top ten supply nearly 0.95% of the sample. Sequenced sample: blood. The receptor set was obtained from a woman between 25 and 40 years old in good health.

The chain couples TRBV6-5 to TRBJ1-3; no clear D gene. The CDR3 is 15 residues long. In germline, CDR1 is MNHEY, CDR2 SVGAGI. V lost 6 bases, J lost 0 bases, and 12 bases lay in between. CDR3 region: CASRYRVASGNTIYF. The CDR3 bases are TGTGCCAGCAGATATAGGGTAGCCTCTGGAAACACCATATATTTT.

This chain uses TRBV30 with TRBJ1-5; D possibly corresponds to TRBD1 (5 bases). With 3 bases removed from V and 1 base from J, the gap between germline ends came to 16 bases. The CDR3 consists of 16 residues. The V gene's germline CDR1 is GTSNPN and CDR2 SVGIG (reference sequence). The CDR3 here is CAWRQPGRRSNQPQHF. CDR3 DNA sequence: TGTGCCTGGAGGCAGCCAGGGCGCCGGAGCAATCAGCCCCAGCATTTT.

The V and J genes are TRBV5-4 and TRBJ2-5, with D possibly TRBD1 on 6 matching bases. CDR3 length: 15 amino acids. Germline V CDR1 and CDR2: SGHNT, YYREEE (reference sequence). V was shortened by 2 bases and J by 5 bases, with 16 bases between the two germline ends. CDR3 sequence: CASSFTTGPRETQYF. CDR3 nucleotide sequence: TGTGCCAGCAGCTTTACCACAGGGCCCCGGGAGACCCAGTACTTC.

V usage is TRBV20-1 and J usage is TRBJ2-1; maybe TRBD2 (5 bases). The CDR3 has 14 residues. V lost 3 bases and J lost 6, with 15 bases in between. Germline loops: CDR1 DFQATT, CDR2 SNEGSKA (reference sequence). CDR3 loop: CSASTPSRLNEQFF. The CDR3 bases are TGCAGTGCTAGTACCCCTAGCAGGCTCAATGAGCAGTTCTTC.

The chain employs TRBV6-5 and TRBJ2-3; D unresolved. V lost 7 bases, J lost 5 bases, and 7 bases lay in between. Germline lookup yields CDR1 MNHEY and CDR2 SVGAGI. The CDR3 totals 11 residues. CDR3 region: CASIYGDTQYF. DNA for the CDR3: TGTGCCAGCATCTATGGAGATACGCAGTATTTT.

CDR3 sequence: CASSQGPSSYEQYF. As DNA, the CDR3 is TGTGCCAGCAGCCAAGGCCCCAGCTCCTACGAGCAGTACTTC. The chain recombines TRBV14 with TRBJ2-7; no clear D. Trimming removed 1 base at V and 0 bases at J, with 7 bases between. The CDR3 is made up of 14 amino acids. Germline lookup yields CDR1 SGHDN and CDR2 FVKESK.

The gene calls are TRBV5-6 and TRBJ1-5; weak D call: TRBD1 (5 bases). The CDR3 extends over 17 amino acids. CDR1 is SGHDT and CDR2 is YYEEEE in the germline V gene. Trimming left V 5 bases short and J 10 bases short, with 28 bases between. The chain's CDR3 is CASSHFYGTLSEKPQHF. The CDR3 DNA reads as TGTGCCAGCAGTCATTTTTACGGGACTCTCTCGGAGAAACCCCAGCATTTT.

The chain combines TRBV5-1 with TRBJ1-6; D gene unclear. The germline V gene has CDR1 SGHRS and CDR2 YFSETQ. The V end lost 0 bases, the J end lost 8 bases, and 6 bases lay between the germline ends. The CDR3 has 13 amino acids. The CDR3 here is CASSLAIDSPLHF. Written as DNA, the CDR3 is TGCGCCAGCAGCTTGGCCATTGATTCACCCCTCCACTTT.

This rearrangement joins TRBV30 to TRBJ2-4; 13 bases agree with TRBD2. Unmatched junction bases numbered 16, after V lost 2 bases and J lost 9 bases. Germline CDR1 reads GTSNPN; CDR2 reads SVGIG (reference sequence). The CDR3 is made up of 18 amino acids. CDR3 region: CAWSHSPGLAGPLGIQYF. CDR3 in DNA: TGTGCCTGGAGTCACTCCCCGGGACTAGCGGGACCTTTGGGCATTCAGTACTTC. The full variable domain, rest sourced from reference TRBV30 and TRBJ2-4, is SQTIHQWPATLVQPVGSPLSLECTVEGTSNPNLYWYRQAAGRGLQLLFYSVGIGQISSEVPQNLSASRPQDRQFILSSKKLLLSDSGFYLCAWSHSPGLAGPLGIQYFGAGTRLSVL.

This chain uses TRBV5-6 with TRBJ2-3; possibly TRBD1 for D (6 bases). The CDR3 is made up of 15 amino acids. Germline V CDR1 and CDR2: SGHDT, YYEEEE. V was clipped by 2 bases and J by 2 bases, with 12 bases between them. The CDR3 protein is CASSFGTLDTDTQYF. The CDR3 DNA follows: TGTGCCAGCAGCTTCGGGACACTAGACACAGATACGCAGTATTTT.

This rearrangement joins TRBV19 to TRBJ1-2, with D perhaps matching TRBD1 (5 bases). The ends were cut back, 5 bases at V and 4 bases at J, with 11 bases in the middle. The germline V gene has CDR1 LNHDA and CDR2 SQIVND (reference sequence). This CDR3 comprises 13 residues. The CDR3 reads CASSPQGGYGYTF. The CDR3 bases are TGTGCCAGTAGTCCCCAGGGAGGCTATGGCTACACCTTC. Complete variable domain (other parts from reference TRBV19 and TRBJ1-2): DGGITQSPKYLFRKEGQNVTLSCEQNLNHDAMYWYRQDPGQGLRLIYYSQIVNDFQKGDIAEGYSVSREKKESFPLTVTSAQKNPTAFYLCASSPQGGYGYTFGSGTRLTVV.

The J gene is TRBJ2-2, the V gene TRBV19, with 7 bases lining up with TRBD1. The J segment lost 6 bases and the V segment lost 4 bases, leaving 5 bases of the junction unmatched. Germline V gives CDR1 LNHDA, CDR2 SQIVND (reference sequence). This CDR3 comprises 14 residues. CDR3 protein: CASSRDRWSGELFF. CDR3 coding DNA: TGTGCCAGTAGTAGGGACAGATGGTCCGGGGAGCTGTTTTTT. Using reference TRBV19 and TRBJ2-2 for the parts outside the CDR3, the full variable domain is DGGITQSPKYLFRKEGQNVTLSCEQNLNHDAMYWYRQDPGQGLRLIYYSQIVNDFQKGDIAEGYSVSREKKESFPLTVTSAQKNPTAFYLCASSRDRWSGELFFGEGSRLTVL.

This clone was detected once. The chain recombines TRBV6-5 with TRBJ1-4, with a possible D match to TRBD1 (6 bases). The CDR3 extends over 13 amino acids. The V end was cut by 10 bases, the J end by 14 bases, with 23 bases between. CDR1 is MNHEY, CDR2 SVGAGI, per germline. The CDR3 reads CATRGHGRGDLFF. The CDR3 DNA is TGTGCCACAAGGGGACACGGACGAGGGGATCTGTTTTTT.

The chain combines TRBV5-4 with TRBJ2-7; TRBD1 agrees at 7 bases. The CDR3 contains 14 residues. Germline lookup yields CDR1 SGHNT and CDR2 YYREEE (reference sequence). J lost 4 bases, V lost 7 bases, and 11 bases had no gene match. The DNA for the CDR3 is TGTGCCAGCTTCACACAGGGGACCGAATACGAGCAGTACTTC. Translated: CASFTQGTEYEQYF.

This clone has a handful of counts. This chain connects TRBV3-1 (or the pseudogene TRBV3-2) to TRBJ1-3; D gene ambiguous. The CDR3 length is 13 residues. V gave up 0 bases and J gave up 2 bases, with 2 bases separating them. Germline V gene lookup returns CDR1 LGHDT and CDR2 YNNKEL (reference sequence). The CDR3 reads CASSQDAGNTIYF. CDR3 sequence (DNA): TGTGCCAGCAGCCAAGATGCTGGAAACACCATATATTTT.